Listed below are T cell receptor beta chains from one sample, sequenced in a study of T cells in Graves' hyperthyroidism and ophthalmopathy. MiXCR, run by TCRdb on the multiplex PCR reads, gives a single entry per CDR3 protein. The sample has 300,000 to 500,000 distinct CDR3 sequences; about an eighth are singletons. The sequenced material came from blood. These receptors originate from a man between 50 and 59 years old with Graves' ophthalmopathy. Both conserved end residues are part of each CDR3. A D gene is named only where the DNA matches it firmly. Some rows have no size entry. The others give once, few or many, or a class for an expanded clone.

d_call	v_call	clone_size	j_call	cdr3_nt	cdr3_aa
TRBD1	TRBV6-2/TRBV6-3	few	TRBJ2-1	TGTGCCAGCAAACAGGGACAGGGGGCCCACAATGAGCAGTTCTTC	CASKQGQGAHNEQFF
TRBD2	TRBV3-1	many	TRBJ2-4	TGTGCCAGCAGCCAATCCCCGACTAGCGGGAGCCCCAAAAACATTCAGTACTTC	CASSQSPTSGSPKNIQYF
TRBD2	TRBV15	many	TRBJ2-1	TGTGCCACCACGAGACTAGCGGGACCCGTTTTTTATGACAATGAGCAGTTCTTC	CATTRLAGPVFYDNEQFF
NA	TRBV11-3	many	TRBJ2-1	TGTGCCAGCAGCTTAGATCGGCGGCAGCCATCCTTCGGCGAGCAGTTCTTC	CASSLDRRQPSFGEQFF
TRBD1	TRBV2	many	TRBJ2-7	TGTGCCAGCATCCAAGACCGACAGGGGGCTAACTACGAGCAGTACTTC	CASIQDRQGANYEQYF
NA	TRBV30	many	TRBJ2-1	TGTGCCTATGGTTTGGTCTCCTACAATGAGCAGTTCTTC	CAYGLVSYNEQFF
TRBD2	TRBV12-3/TRBV12-4	NA	TRBJ2-7	TGTGCCAGCACCCCGGGACTAGCGGGGTACTACGAGCAGTACTTC	CASTPGLAGYYEQYF
NA	TRBV19	NA	TRBJ1-2	TGTGCCAGTAGTATAGTCACACCCTTACGAGGCTACACCTTC	CASSIVTPLRGYTF
NA	TRBV30	many	TRBJ2-7	TGTGCCTGGAGTGTACTTATGAAGGGCGGCGAGCAGTACTTC	CAWSVLMKGGEQYF
NA	TRBV4-1	NA	TRBJ1-2	TGCGCCAGCAGCCAAGATGGTGGTAGTGGCTACACCTTC	CASSQDGGSGYTF
NA	TRBV3-1	many	TRBJ2-7	TGTGCCAGCAGCCCCCGCGCTAACTCCTACGAGCAGTACTTC	CASSPRANSYEQYF
NA	TRBV3-1	many	TRBJ2-1	TGTGCCAGCAGCCCCTCAGTGGGGGGCAATGAGCAGTTCTTC	CASSPSVGGNEQFF
TRBD2	TRBV19	many	TRBJ2-1	TGTGCCAGTAGTATCACCGGGAGGGATGAGCAGTTCTTC	CASSITGRDEQFF
TRBD2	TRBV6-1	NA	TRBJ2-4	TGTGCCAGCAGCTTACGTAGGACTAGCGGGATGGGAGCCAAAAACATTCAGTACTTC	CASSLRRTSGMGAKNIQYF
NA	TRBV7-9	few	TRBJ2-1	TGTGCCAGCAGCGCCCCCTTAGAGCAGTTCTTC	CASSAPLEQFF
NA	TRBV7-9	NA	TRBJ2-5	TGTGCCAGCAGCTTTCCGGAGATGCAAGAGACCCAGTACTTC	CASSFPEMQETQYF
NA	TRBV6-1	NA	TRBJ1-5	TGTGCCAGCAGTGAGGCAACAGGGTTCAGCGCTCAGCCCCAGCATTTT	CASSEATGFSAQPQHF
TRBD1	TRBV29-1	few	TRBJ2-1	TGCAGCGGACTGGACAGGGGCAATGAGCAGTTCTTC	CSGLDRGNEQFF
NA	TRBV20-1	once	TRBJ2-3	TGCAGTGCTAGAGCCCCTAGGGGGGGTACGCAGTATTTT	CSARAPRGGTQYF
NA	TRBV20-1	many	TRBJ2-7	TGCAGTGCTAGAGATCGGTGGCGACCCGGCGAGCAGTACTTC	CSARDRWRPGEQYF
NA	TRBV10-3	NA	TRBJ2-6	TGTGCCATCAGTGAGGTTGCTGGGGCCAACGTCCTGACTTTC	CAISEVAGANVLTF
NA	TRBV27	NA	TRBJ1-6	TGTGCCAGCAGTTTGCGGCCTTGGGGGGGGCCCAATTCACCCCTCCACTTT	CASSLRPWGGPNSPLHF
NA	TRBV7-9	many	TRBJ2-3	TGTGCCAGCAGCCTATCGTGGGCAGGGGAGCCCGATACGCAGTATTTT	CASSLSWAGEPDTQYF
NA	TRBV7-9	NA	TRBJ2-5	TGTGCCAGCAGCTTCGTGGGATCAGGCCAAGAGACCCAGTACTTC	CASSFVGSGQETQYF
NA	TRBV20-1	NA	TRBJ1-4	TGCAGTGCAAGAGGGTTAGGGCAGGATGAAAAACTGTTTTTT	CSARGLGQDEKLFF
TRBD2	TRBV12-5	NA	TRBJ2-5	TGTGCTAGTGGTTTCACCGGGACTAGCGGTAGGGAGACCCAGTACTTC	CASGFTGTSGRETQYF
TRBD1	TRBV27	NA	TRBJ1-2	TGTGCCAGCAGTTTGGGTGGACAGGGCTATGGCTACACCTTC	CASSLGGQGYGYTF
TRBD1	TRBV12-3/TRBV12-4	many	TRBJ1-5	TGTGCCAGCAGAACGGACAGGGTAAATCAGCCCCAGCATTTT	CASRTDRVNQPQHF
NA	TRBV28	many	TRBJ2-5	NA	CASRVAHGNLYF
NA	TRBV4-2	NA	TRBJ2-7	TGTGCCAGCAGCCAAAGTGTTAGCTCCTACGAGCAGTACTTC	CASSQSVSSYEQYF
NA	TRBV19	few	TRBJ2-1	TGTGCCAGTAGTATCTGGTTAGTATCTTACAATGAGCAGTTCTTC	CASSIWLVSYNEQFF
NA	TRBV9	many	TRBJ2-2	TGTGCCAGCAGCGGGTGGCGACGGGACACCGGGGAGCTGTTTTTT	CASSGWRRDTGELFF
TRBD1	TRBV6-5	few	TRBJ1-2	TGTGCCAGCAGTTATGTGGCAGGGGGCAGGAGGGGCTACACCTTC	CASSYVAGGRRGYTF
TRBD1	TRBV9	few	TRBJ1-1	TGTGCCAGCAGCGCCCCAAACAGGGGGGGGACTGAAGCTTTCTTT	CASSAPNRGGTEAFF
NA	TRBV27	NA	TRBJ2-1	TGTGCCAGCAGTGGGGTCGGGGGTGAGCAGTTCTTC	CASSGVGGEQFF
NA	TRBV7-9	NA	TRBJ2-1	TGTGCCAGCAGCCCACAGGGTTTAGCGGGTTCCAATGAGCAGTTCTTC	CASSPQGLAGSNEQFF
NA	TRBV29-1	many	TRBJ2-7	TGCAGCGTTAGGGCCTCTCTTTACGAGCAGTACTTC	CSVRASLYEQYF
NA	TRBV28	many	TRBJ2-7	TGTGCCAGCAGTTTTTTTAGGGGAATCTACGAGCAGTACTTC	CASSFFRGIYEQYF
NA	TRBV30	many	TRBJ1-5	TGTGCCTGGAGGAGGGGAACTCAAGTCGGCAATCAGCCCCAGCATTTT	CAWRRGTQVGNQPQHF
TRBD1	TRBV7-9	once	TRBJ2-5	TGTGCCAGCAGCCCACAGGGGGTGAGAGAGACCCAGTACTTC	CASSPQGVRETQYF
TRBD1	TRBV27	NA	TRBJ1-2	TGTGCCAGCAGAGAAACAGGGGCCGTTAACTATGGCTACACCTTC	CASRETGAVNYGYTF
NA	TRBV5-6	few	TRBJ2-2	TGTGCCAGCAGCTTGGTGTCGGGGGGCTCGATTTTACGCACCGGGGAGCTGTTTTTT	CASSLVSGGSILRTGELFF
TRBD2	TRBV5-5	NA	TRBJ2-1	TGTGCCAGCAGCTTCGGGGGGGCCCTCAGCTCCTACAATGAGCAGTTCTTC	CASSFGGALSSYNEQFF
NA	TRBV20-1	NA	TRBJ2-7	TGCAGTGCTAGAGATCTCGGGTGGGCCGAGCAGTACTTC	CSARDLGWAEQYF
TRBD1	TRBV3-1	many	TRBJ2-7	TGTGCCAGCAGCCGCGGACAGGGGGGAGTAAGGGAGCAGTACTTC	CASSRGQGGVREQYF
NA	TRBV11-2	many	TRBJ2-1	TGTGCCAGCAGCTTAAGGCGGGAAGGGTCCTACAATGAGCAGTTCTTC	CASSLRREGSYNEQFF
NA	TRBV30	NA	TRBJ1-6	TGTGCCTGGAGTGTAGTGGGCAGAAATTCACCCCTCCACTTT	CAWSVVGRNSPLHF
NA	TRBV18	many	TRBJ2-7	TGTGCCAGCTCACCAGGGTTCGAGCAGTACTTC	CASSPGFEQYF
NA	TRBV28	many	TRBJ2-3	TGTGCCAGCAGATCACAGGGATCTAGCACAGATACGCAGTATTTT	CASRSQGSSTDTQYF
NA	TRBV30	many	TRBJ2-5	TGTGCCTGGAGTCCCTCCTCAGGCGGGCGGCTTCAGTACTTC	CAWSPSSGGRLQYF
NA	TRBV20-1	many	TRBJ1-4	TGCAGTGCTAGTTTAGGGTTTAATGAAAAACTGTTTTTT	CSASLGFNEKLFF